A single sample gave rise to the 16 T cell receptor beta chains below, sequenced in a study of cytomegalovirus exposure and HLA in healthy donors. Libraries were prepared by immunoSEQ multiplex PCR; TCRdb keeps only in-frame clonotypes and omits some of them. Of 110,000 or so clones in the sample, 86% are singletons; the top ten hold over 4%. Sequences were obtained from PBMCs. All receptors derive from a man younger than 30 in good health and CMV-seronegative.

The J gene is TRBJ2-5, the V gene TRBV5-4; 8 bases are shared with TRBD2. CDR1 SGHNT and CDR2 YYREEE come from the germline V gene (reference sequence). The length of the CDR3 is 15 residues. The V and J ends lost 3 bases and 5 bases, in that order; junction bases with no gene match: 9. The CDR3 protein is CASSWGRGAGETQYF. DNA of the CDR3: TGTGCCAGCAGCTGGGGGCGGGGGGCTGGGGAGACCCAGTACTTC.

This chain links TRBV30 with TRBJ1-1; D gene unclear. The CDR3 loop spans 13 amino acids. Between the trimmed V and J ends, which lost 0 bases and 2 bases, there was a span of 7 bases. Germline V lookup: CDR1 GTSNPN, CDR2 SVGIG (reference sequence). The DNA of the CDR3 is TGTGCCTGGAGTGTACTTGATAACACTGAAGCTTTCTTT. It specifies CAWSVLDNTEAFF.

The genes are TRBV15 and TRBJ2-1; D is unresolved. Trimming shortened V by 1 base and J by 2 bases, and 12 bases separated the two germline ends. The CDR3 length is 16 residues. Per the germline V gene, CDR1 is LNHNV and CDR2 is YYDKDF (reference sequence). The CDR3 DNA reads TGTGCCACCAGCAGAGTAAGAGGCCGAGCCTACAATGAGCAGTTCTTC. As protein: CATSRVRGRAYNEQFF. The full variable domain, rest sourced from reference TRBV15 and TRBJ2-1, is DAMVIQNPRYQVTQFGKPVTLSCSQTLNHNVMYWYQQKSSQAPKLLFHYYDKDFNNEADTPDNFQSRRPNTSFCFLDIRSPGLGDTAMYLCATSRVRGRAYNEQFFGPGTRLTVL.

CDR3 sequence (DNA): TGTGCCATCACCGGCAGGGGTGAGGATGGCTACACCTTC. It translates to CAITGRGEDGYTF. The genes are TRBV10-3 and TRBJ1-2; maybe TRBD1 (6 bases). Trimming took off 7 bases at V and 6 bases at J, with 15 bases between the two ends. The germline V gene encodes CDR1 ENHRY and CDR2 SYGVKD. The CDR3 runs to 13 residues.

This clone was seen just once. The chain combines TRBV7-6 with TRBJ1-1, with TRBD1 matching over 9 bases. Germline CDR1 and CDR2: SGHVS and FNYEAQ. CDR3 length: 16 residues. The V gene end was trimmed by 6 bases and the J gene end by 8 bases; junction bases not matched to a gene: 16. In DNA, the CDR3 is TGTGCCAGCAGTCCCGGGACAGGGACCTTAAGGAGGGAAGCTTTCTTT. Translated: CASSPGTGTLRREAFF.

This clone was picked up one time. The J gene is TRBJ1-2, the V gene TRBV18; D remains unclear. With 2 bases removed from V and 2 bases from J, the gap between germline ends came to 9 bases. The CDR3 length is 14 residues. CDR1 KGHSH and CDR2 LQKENI come from the germline V gene. The CDR3 spells CASSPDNSNYGYTF. CDR3 sequence (DNA): TGTGCCAGCTCACCAGACAACTCAAACTATGGCTACACCTTC.

The chain uses TRBV10-3 and TRBJ2-4; 7 positions agree with TRBD1. Germline V CDR1 and CDR2: ENHRY, SYGVKD. The trim removed 6 bases at V and 5 bases at J, leaving 4 bases unmatched. The length of the CDR3 is 13 residues. The CDR3 coding sequence is TGTGCCATCAGGGGGACAGACCAAAACATTCAGTACTTC. Amino acid sequence: CAIRGTDQNIQYF.

This clone was found a few times. The chain links TRBV11-2 to TRBJ1-2; 10 bases match TRBD1. The ends lost 5 bases at V and 5 bases at J; junction bases unmatched: 5. Germline V gene sequence: CDR1 SGHAT, CDR2 FQNNGV. The CDR3 is 14 amino acids. CDR3 amino acids: CASSQRTGGYGYTF. DNA of the CDR3: TGTGCCAGCAGCCAGAGGACAGGGGGATATGGCTACACCTTC.

The chain couples TRBV27 to TRBJ1-1; D ambiguous. Germline-derived CDR1 and CDR2 are MNHEY and SMNVEV (reference sequence). This CDR3 has 13 residues. The ends were cut back, 5 bases at V and 0 bases at J, with 7 bases in the middle. CDR3 DNA sequence: TGTGCCAGCAGTATTTCCTTGAACACTGAAGCTTTCTTT. Translating gives CASSISLNTEAFF.

This rearrangement joins TRBV5-4 to TRBJ2-6, with 7 nucleotides matching TRBD1. Losses at the gene ends were 4 bases for V and 0 bases for J; bases not matched to a gene: 10. The CDR3 length is 18 residues. Germline V lookup: CDR1 SGHNT, CDR2 YYREEE (reference sequence). This CDR3 reads CASSPRTGSHSGANVLTF. The CDR3, as DNA: TGTGCCAGCAGCCCGCGGACAGGATCTCACTCTGGGGCCAACGTCCTGACTTTC.

The rearrangement uses TRBV6-1 and TRBJ2-5, with TRBD2 as a possible D gene (6 bases). CDR1 is MNHNS, CDR2 SASEGT, per germline. Between the trimmed V and J ends, which lost 8 bases and 7 bases, there was a span of 23 bases. This CDR3 has 15 residues. The DNA of the CDR3 is TGTGCCAGCGTTCCCAAGGGGAGGCCTGGTTGGACCCAGTACTTC. This codes for CASVPKGRPGWTQYF.

V usage is TRBV2 and J usage is TRBJ2-3, with 13 bases fitting TRBD2. V was pared by 6 bases and J by 1 base, with 10 bases of the junction left unmatched. Germline V gene data show CDR1 as SNHLY and CDR2 as FYNNEI. The CDR3 totals 18 residues. Written as DNA, the CDR3 is TGTGCCAGCAGATCCTTTATAGGACTAGCGGGAGGCACAGATACGCAGTATTTT. Encoded protein: CASRSFIGLAGGTDTQYF. Full variable domain (rest looked up from reference TRBV2 and TRBJ2-3): EPEVTQTPSHQVTQMGQEVILRCVPISNHLYFYWYRQILGQKVEFLVSFYNNEISEKSEIFDDQFSVERPDGSNFTLKIRSTKLEDSAMYFCASRSFIGLAGGTDTQYFGPGTRLTVL.

V gene TRBV9 combines with J gene TRBJ2-1, with 13 bases aligning to TRBD2. Germline CDR1 SGDLS, CDR2 YYNGEE. CDR3 length: 16 residues. V shed 3 bases, J shed 7 bases, and the junction held 7 bases outside the gene matches. CDR3 DNA: TGTGCCAGCAGCGCCCATACTAGCGGGGGGGCGAATGAGCAGTTCTTC. It specifies CASSAHTSGGANEQFF. The full variable domain, rest sourced from reference TRBV9 and TRBJ2-1, is DSGVTQTPKHLITATGQRVTLRCSPRSGDLSVYWYQQSLDQGLQFLIQYYNGEERAKGNILERFSAQQFPDLHSELNLSSLELGDSALYFCASSAHTSGGANEQFFGPGTRLTVL.

The chain couples TRBV10-3 to TRBJ1-1, with D hard to call. The CDR3 is made up of 16 amino acids. From germline, CDR1 is ENHRY and CDR2 SYGVKD. Trimming shortened V by 3 bases and J by 3 bases, and 17 bases separated the two germline ends. CDR3: CAISDPRGTDYTEAFF. CDR3 in DNA: TGTGCCATCAGTGACCCACGTGGTACCGACTACACTGAAGCTTTCTTT.

The chain employs TRBV5-6 and TRBJ2-1; perhaps TRBD2 as D (5 bases). This CDR3 region has 15 residues. V lost 3 bases, J lost 0 bases, and 10 bases lay in between. Germline assignment: CDR1 SGHDT and CDR2 YYEEEE. CDR3 in amino acids: CASSSPGSSYNEQFF. Here the CDR3 DNA reads TGTGCCAGCAGCTCACCGGGGAGCTCCTACAATGAGCAGTTCTTC.

The V gene is TRBV6-1, the J gene TRBJ2-5; D is perhaps TRBD2 (6 bases). V shed 3 bases and J shed 0 bases, with 17 bases lying between them. Germline V gene sequence: CDR1 MNHNS, CDR2 SASEGT. This CDR3 has 17 amino acids. CDR3 sequence: CASSENEGGVNQETQYF. CDR3 coding DNA: TGTGCCAGCAGTGAGAATGAGGGCGGGGTGAACCAAGAGACCCAGTACTTC.